This T cell receptor (beta chain) was obtained from a study of OX40 agonist ivuxolimab in advanced cancers. This table comes from immunoSEQ multiplex PCR, and its TCRdb copy is limited to in-frame clones, with some not included. The sample has under 80,000 clones, approximately 84% seen once. Findings of the study overall: The antigens recognized by the expanded peripheral T cells, that is their antigen specificity, were not determined. The study found that CD8+ T cells averaged more expanded clones than CD4+.

This clone has a handful of counts. Antigen unknown. The V gene's germline CDR1 is MDHEN and CDR2 SYDVKM. The CDR3 is made up of 13 amino acids. The V end lost 6 bases, the J end lost 5 bases, and 13 bases lay between the germline ends. The chain joins TRBV28 to TRBJ2-5; D perhaps matches TRBD1 (6 bases). The material was CD4+ or CD8+ T cells sorted from blood, obtained in a trial of the OX40 agonist ivuxolimab. The source is an adult with an advanced solid tumor such as melanoma, head and neck, liver or kidney cancer. The DNA for the CDR3 is TGTGCCAGCAGCTCACAGGGCCCGGAGACCCAGTACTTC. Protein: CASSSQGPETQYF.